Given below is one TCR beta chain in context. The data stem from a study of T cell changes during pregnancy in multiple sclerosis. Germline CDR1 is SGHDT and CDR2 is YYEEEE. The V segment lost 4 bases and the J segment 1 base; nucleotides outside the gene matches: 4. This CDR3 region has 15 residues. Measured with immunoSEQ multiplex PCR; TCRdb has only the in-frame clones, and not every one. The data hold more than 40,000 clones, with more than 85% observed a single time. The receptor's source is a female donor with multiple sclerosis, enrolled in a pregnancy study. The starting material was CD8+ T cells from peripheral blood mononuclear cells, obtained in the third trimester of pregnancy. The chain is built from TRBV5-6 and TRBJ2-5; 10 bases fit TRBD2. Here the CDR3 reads CASSSGLAAQETQYF. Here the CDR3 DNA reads TGTGCCAGCAGCAGTGGACTAGCGGCCCAAGAGACCCAGTACTTC.